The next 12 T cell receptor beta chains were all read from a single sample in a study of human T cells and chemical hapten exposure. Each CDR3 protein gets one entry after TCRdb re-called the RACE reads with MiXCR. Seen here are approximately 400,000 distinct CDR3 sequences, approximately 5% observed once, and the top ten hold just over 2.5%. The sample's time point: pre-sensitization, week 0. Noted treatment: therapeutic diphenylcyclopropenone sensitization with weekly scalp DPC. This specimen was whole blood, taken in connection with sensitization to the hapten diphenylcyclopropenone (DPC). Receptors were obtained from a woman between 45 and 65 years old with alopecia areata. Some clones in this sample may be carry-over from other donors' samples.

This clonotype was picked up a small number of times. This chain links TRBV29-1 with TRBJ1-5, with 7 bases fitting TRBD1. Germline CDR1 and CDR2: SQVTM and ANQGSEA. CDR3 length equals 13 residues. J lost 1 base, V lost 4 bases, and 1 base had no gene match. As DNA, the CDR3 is TGCAGCGTTGGGGGACAGAGCAATCAGCCCCAGCATTTT. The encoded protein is CSVGGQSNQPQHF.

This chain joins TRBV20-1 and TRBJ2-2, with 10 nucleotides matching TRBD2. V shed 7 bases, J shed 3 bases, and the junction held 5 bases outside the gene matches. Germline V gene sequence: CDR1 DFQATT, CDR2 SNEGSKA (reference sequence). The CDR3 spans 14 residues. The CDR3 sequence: CSVPSGGYTGELFF. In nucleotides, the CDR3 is TGCAGTGTTCCTAGCGGGGGCTACACCGGGGAGCTGTTTTTT.

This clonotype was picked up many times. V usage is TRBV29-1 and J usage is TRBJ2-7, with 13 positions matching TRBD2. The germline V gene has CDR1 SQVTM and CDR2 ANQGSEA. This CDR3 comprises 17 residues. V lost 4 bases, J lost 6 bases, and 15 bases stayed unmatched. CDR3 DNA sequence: TGCAGCGTTGCAAGGACTAGCGGGGGTATCGGGCGGGGCGAGCAGTACTTC. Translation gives CSVARTSGGIGRGEQYF.

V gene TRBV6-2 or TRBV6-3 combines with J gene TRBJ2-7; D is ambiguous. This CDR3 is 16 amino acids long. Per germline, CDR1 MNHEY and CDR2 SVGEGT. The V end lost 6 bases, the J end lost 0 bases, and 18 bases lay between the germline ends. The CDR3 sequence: CASRPVASFDSYEQYF. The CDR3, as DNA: TGTGCCAGCAGACCTGTGGCCAGTTTCGACTCCTACGAGCAGTACTTC.

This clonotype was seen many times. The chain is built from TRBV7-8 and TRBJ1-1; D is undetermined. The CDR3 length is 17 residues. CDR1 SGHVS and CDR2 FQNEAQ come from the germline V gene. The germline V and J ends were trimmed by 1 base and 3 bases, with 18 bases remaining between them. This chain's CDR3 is CASSLEIGVARDTEAFF. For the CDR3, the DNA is TGTGCCAGCAGCTTAGAGATTGGGGTCGCCCGGGACACTGAAGCTTTCTTT.

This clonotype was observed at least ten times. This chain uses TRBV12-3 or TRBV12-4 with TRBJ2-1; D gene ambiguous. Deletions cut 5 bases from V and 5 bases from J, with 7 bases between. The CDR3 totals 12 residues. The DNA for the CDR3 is TGTGCCAGCAGTACGATTGACAATGAGCAGTTCTTC. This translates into CASSTIDNEQFF.

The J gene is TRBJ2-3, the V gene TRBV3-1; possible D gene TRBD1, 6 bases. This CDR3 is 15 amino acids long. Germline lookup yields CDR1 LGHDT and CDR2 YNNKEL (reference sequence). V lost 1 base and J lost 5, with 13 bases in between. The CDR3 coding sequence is TGTGCCAGCAGCCAAGGAGGGGGAGATGGAGATACGCAGTATTTT. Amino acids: CASSQGGGDGDTQYF.

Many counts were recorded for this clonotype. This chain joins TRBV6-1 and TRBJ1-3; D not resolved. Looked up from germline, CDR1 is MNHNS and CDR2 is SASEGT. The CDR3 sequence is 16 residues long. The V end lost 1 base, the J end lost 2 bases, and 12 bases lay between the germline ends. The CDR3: CASSEEIGQAGNTIYF. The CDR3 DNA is TGTGCCAGCAGTGAAGAAATAGGGCAAGCTGGAAACACCATATATTTT.

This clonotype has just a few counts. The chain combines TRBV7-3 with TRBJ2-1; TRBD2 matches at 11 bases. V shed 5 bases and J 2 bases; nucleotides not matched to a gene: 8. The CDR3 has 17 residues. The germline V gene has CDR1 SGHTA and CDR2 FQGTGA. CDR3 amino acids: CASSRGPGLAAYNEQFF. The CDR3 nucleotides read TGTGCCAGCAGCAGAGGCCCGGGACTAGCGGCCTACAATGAGCAGTTCTTC.

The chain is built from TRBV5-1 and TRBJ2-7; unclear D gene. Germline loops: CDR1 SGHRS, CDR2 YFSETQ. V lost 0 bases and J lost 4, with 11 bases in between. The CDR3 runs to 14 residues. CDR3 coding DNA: TGCGCCAGCAGCTTGGGACCCTCGGAATACGAGCAGTACTTC. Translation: CASSLGPSEYEQYF.

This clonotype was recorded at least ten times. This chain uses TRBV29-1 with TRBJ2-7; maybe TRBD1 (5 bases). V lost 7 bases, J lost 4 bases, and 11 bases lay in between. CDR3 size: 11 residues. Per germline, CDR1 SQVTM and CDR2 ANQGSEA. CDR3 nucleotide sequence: TGCAGCGCCTTACAGGTTTACGAGCAGTACTTC. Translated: CSALQVYEQYF.

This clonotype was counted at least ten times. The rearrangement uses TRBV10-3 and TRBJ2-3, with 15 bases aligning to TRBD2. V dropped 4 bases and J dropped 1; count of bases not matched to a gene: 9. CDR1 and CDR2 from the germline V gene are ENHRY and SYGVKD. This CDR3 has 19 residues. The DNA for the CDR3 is TGTGCCATCAGTGCCCCGGGGACTAGCGGGAGGTCTGGCACAGATACGCAGTATTTT. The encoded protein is CAISAPGTSGRSGTDTQYF.